This T cell receptor (beta chain) was documented in a study of shared clonotypes between healthy human individuals. Study-wide findings and caveats: Sequencing depth was a factor that was expected to affect clonotype sharing among donors.

Only in-frame clones appear in the TCRdb table, and some are missing; sequencing was by immunoSEQ multiplex PCR. The sample lists around 990,000 clones, approximately 80% occurring once. Of note for this clone: Its antigen is unknown.

The CDR3 has 14 amino acids. CDR1 and CDR2 from the germline V gene are SEHNR and FQNEAQ (reference sequence). Deletions cut 4 bases from V and 4 bases from J, with 13 bases between. This chain connects TRBV7-9 to TRBJ2-5; D call uncertain. Material for sequencing was memory CD4+ T cells from PBMCs. The sample's subset: CD45RA-negative fraction. The clonotype originates from a man aged 18 to 30 in good health. Some clones in this sample may be carry-over from other donors' samples. CDR3 in amino acids: CASSSLLVGETQYF. Here the CDR3 DNA reads TGTGCCAGCAGCTCCCTCCTGGTGGGAGAGACCCAGTACTTC.